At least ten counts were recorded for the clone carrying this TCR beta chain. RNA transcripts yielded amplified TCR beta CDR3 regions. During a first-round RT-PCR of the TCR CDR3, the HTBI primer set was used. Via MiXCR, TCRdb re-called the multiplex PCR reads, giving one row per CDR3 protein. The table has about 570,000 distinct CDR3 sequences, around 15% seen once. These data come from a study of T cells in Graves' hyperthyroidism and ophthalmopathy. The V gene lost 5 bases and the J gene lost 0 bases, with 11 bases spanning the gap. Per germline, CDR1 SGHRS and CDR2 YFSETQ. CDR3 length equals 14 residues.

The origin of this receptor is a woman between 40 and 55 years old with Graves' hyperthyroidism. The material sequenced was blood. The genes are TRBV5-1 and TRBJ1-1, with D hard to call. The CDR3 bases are TGCGCCAGCAGTCAAGCGGCAATGAACACTGAAGCTTTCTTT. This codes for CASSQAAMNTEAFF.